This T cell receptor (beta chain) appears in the sequencing data of a study of immune characterization of retroperitoneal liposarcoma. This CDR3 has 16 amino acids. V gave up 6 bases and J gave up 2 bases, with 19 bases separating them. Each CDR3 protein gets one entry after TCRdb re-called the PCR reads with MiXCR. The sample has around 1,400 distinct CDR3 sequences, about half seen once. The TCR was taken from a female donor with retroperitoneal liposarcoma. Sequences were obtained from tumor tissue. The chain is built from TRBV12-3 or TRBV12-4 and TRBJ1-2, with D perhaps matching TRBD1 (5 bases). The DNA for the CDR3 is TGTGCCAGCAGGGGGACGATAGGACGTGAAAACTATGGCTACACCTTC. It yields the protein CASRGTIGRENYGYTF.